These 5 T cell receptor beta chains were sequenced from one sample in a study of OX40 agonist ivuxolimab in advanced cancers. Profiled with immunoSEQ multiplex PCR; TCRdb holds only in-frame clones, not every one. The data contain tens of thousands of clones, about 88% of them singletons. The sample was CD4+ or CD8+ T cells sorted from blood, taken in a trial of the OX40 agonist ivuxolimab. These receptors were collected from an adult with an advanced solid tumor such as melanoma, head and neck, liver or kidney cancer.

J is TRBJ2-7 and V is TRBV5-1; 7 bases are shared with TRBD1. Germline loops: CDR1 SGHRS, CDR2 YFSETQ. The CDR3 sequence is 13 residues long. Trimming took 0 bases from V and 6 from J; bases not matched to a gene: 3. The CDR3 is CASSLGDSLEQYF. The CDR3 DNA follows: TGCGCCAGCAGCTTGGGGGACAGTCTCGAGCAGTACTTC.

The genes are TRBV30 and TRBJ1-1; D remains unclear. The CDR3 has 15 amino acids. Germline V CDR1 and CDR2: GTSNPN, SVGIG (reference sequence). V was shortened by 4 bases and J by 2 bases, with 17 bases between the two germline ends. The CDR3 bases are TGTGCCTGGATTTCAACAATGGACGGAAACACTGAAGCTTTCTTT. Translation: CAWISTMDGNTEAFF.

The chain joins TRBV12-5 to TRBJ2-5; TRBD1 matches at 9 bases. V lost 5 bases, J lost 4 bases, and 2 bases stayed unmatched. CDR1 and CDR2 from the germline V gene are LGHNT and FRNRAP. The CDR3 runs 13 residues. The CDR3 DNA is TGTGCTAGTGGTGTGGACAGGGGAGAGACCCAGTACTTC. Amino acids: CASGVDRGETQYF.

This chain connects TRBV5-1 to TRBJ2-7; weak D call: TRBD1 (5 bases). CDR1 is SGHRS and CDR2 is YFSETQ in the germline V gene. Trimming cost V 3 bases and J 1 base, with 14 bases left between them. This CDR3 region has 15 residues. The CDR3 reads CASSSNGAPSYEQYF. CDR3 DNA: TGCGCCAGCAGCTCCAATGGGGCCCCTTCCTACGAGCAGTACTTC.

This clone occurred a few times. The V call is TRBV5-1, the J call TRBJ2-5; D unresolved. This CDR3 has 15 amino acids. The germline V gene encodes CDR1 SGHRS and CDR2 YFSETQ. With 0 bases removed from V and 5 bases from J, the gap between germline ends came to 14 bases. Written as DNA, the CDR3 is TGCGCCAGCAGCTTGGGCCTAGGGATTCGGGAGACCCAGTACTTC. Encoded protein: CASSLGLGIRETQYF.